This TCR beta chain was identified in a study of vaccination and CD4 T cells after COVID-19. Study in general: Cellular stimulation was performed using overlapping spike peptides derived from SARS-CoV-2, HCoV-NL63, HCoV-OC43 and HCoV-229E.

Study-level findings and limits: SARS-CoV-2-reactive clonotype medians increased from around 20 to 38, not significantly. With convalescent patients, a median about 87% of reactive clones emerged solely after vaccination.

Treatment in this sample: 10-day PBMC culture with coronavirus spike peptide pools or control peptides (ViraFEST assay). Using peptide pools, antigen-specific T cells were expanded in ViraFEST before TCRs were sequenced. CDR3 length: 15 residues. Germline lookup yields CDR1 SEHNR and CDR2 FQNEAQ (reference sequence). Trimming cost V 2 bases and J 1 base, with 11 bases left between them. This clonotype was seen a handful of times. Its matching antigen is unknown. The Oncomine TCR Beta short-read assay was what sequenced the DNA obtained from cultured CD4+ T cells. TCRdb independently ran MiXCR on the PCR reads; one entry per CDR3 protein. Here the sample spans about 14,000 distinct CDR3 sequences, over 50% being singletons.

The sequence came from a human donor who had recovered from COVID-19. The genes are TRBV7-9 and TRBJ1-1; a possible D gene is TRBD1 (6 bases). The sample was CD4+ T cells from blood, cultured in vitro. CDR3 residues: CASSLMSGENTEAFF. The CDR3 DNA reads as TGTGCCAGCAGCTTAATGTCAGGGGAGAACACTGAAGCTTTCTTT.